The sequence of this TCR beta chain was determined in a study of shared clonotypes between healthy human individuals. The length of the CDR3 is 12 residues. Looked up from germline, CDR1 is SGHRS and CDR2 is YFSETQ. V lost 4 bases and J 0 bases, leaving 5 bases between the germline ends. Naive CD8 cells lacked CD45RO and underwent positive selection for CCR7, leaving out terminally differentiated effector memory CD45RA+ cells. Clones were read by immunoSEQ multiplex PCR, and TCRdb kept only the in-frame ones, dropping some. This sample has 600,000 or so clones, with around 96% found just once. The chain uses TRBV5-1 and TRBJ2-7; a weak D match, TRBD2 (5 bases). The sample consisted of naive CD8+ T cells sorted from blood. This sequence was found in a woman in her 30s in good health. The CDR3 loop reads CASSGSSYEQYF. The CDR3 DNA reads TGCGCCAGCAGCGGGAGCTCCTACGAGCAGTACTTC.